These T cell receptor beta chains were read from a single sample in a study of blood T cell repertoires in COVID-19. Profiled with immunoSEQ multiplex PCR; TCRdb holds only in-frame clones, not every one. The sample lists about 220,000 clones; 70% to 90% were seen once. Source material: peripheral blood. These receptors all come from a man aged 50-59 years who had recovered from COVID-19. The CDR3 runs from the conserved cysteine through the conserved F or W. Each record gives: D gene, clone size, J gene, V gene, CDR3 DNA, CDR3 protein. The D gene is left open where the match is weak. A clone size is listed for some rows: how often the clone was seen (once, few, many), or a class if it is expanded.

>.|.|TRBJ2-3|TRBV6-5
TGTGCCAGCAGCGTCGACAGGGATACGCAGTATTTT
CASSVDRDTQYF
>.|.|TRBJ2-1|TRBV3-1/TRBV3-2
TGTGCCAGCAGCCAACGGTGGCGGGACAATGAGCAGTTCTTC
CASSQRWRDNEQFF
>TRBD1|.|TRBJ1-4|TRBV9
TGTGCCAGCAGCGTAGGAAGGGGGCCGAATGAAAAACTGTTTTTT
CASSVGRGPNEKLFF
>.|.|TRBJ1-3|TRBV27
TGTGCCAGCAGTTTACGGACACCCGGAAACACCATATATTTT
CASSLRTPGNTIYF
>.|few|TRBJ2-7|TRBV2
TGTGCCAGCACCATCGAGTATTCCTACGAGCAGTACTTC
CASTIEYSYEQYF
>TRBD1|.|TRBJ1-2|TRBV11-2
TGTGCCAGCAGTAATCAAGACAGGGTCCGAGGCTACACCTTC
CASSNQDRVRGYTF
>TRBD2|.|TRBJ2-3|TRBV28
TGTGCCAGCAGGCTAGCGGGAGTAGGTACGCAGTATTTT
CASRLAGVGTQYF
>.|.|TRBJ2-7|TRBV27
TGTGCCAGCAGTTTAGGAAACAGGGTGGGCGAGCAGTACTTC
CASSLGNRVGEQYF
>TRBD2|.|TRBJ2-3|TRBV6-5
TGTGCCAGCAGAGCTAAACTAGCGGGGGCAGATACGCAGTATTTT
CASRAKLAGADTQYF
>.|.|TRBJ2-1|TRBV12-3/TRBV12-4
TGTGCCAGCAGTTTTTTGGCTAATGAGCAGTTCTTC
CASSFLANEQFF
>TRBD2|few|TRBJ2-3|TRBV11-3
TGTGCCAGCAGCCTAGGGGCTAGCGGGAGTTTCGCAGATACGCAGTATTTT
CASSLGASGSFADTQYF
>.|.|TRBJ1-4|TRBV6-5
TGTGCCAGCAGCGCGAAGCCATTAAAACTGTTTTTT
CASSAKPLKLFF
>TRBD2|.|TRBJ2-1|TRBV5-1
TGCGCCAGCAGCCCCTCCCGGGGGGCCTACAATGAGCAGTTCTTC
CASSPSRGAYNEQFF
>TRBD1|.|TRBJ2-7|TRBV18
TGTGCCAGCTCACCGGGACAGGGGTTGGGTGAGCAGTACTTC
CASSPGQGLGEQYF